Shown below are 12 T cell receptor beta chains from a single sample sequenced in a study of T cell repertoires in cytomegalovirus infection (dated by TCRdb to about 2019). The sequencer was an Illumina HiSeq 1500. Through fastp at Q25 and MiXCR, TCRdb rebuilt clones from the public reads, retaining in-frame beta chains. Every distinct CDR3 protein forms one entry, paired with its most common genes and DNA. Here the sample has a few hundred thousand distinct CDR3 sequences; roughly 46% occur a single time. About 41% of the sample comes from the top ten. Explained via the paper, the treatment or condition label denotes: in vitro stimulation with specific CMV peptide epitopes to enrich CMV-specific T cells. What these receptors recognize is not known. The material was cultured PBMCs, obtained from culture after CMV antigen stimulation. The receptors shown here come from a human donor in good health (CMV status not recorded). Some clones in this sample may be carry-over from other donors' samples.

This sequence joins TRBV18 and TRBJ1-1; D remains unclear. V lost 2 bases and J 5 bases, leaving 12 bases between the germline ends. Germline-derived CDR1 and CDR2 are KGHSH and LQKENI. This CDR3 has 14 amino acids. In DNA, the CDR3 is TGTGCCAGCTCACCATCGGAGGGTTTAACTGAAGCTTTCTTT. This translates into CASSPSEGLTEAFF.

V is TRBV6-2 or TRBV6-3 and J is TRBJ2-7, with TRBD1 matching 9 bases. V lost 6 bases to trimming and J lost 5 bases; unmatched junction nucleotides: 5. The CDR3 consists of 13 residues. The germline CDR1 and CDR2 sequences are MNHEY and SVGEGT. This chain's CDR3 is CASRWDRVDEQYF. CDR3 DNA sequence: TGTGCCAGCAGATGGGACAGGGTCGACGAGCAGTACTTC.

This clonotype showed up just a few times. The V call is TRBV7-9, the J call TRBJ1-4; D ambiguous. The ends were cut back, 0 bases at V and 4 bases at J, with 9 bases in the middle. The CDR3 is made up of 15 amino acids. Germline V CDR1 and CDR2: SEHNR, FQNEAQ (reference sequence). The CDR3 DNA reads as TGTGCCAGCAGCTTAGCTGCGGGGATTAATGAAAAACTGTTTTTT. The encoded protein is CASSLAAGINEKLFF.

This clonotype was picked up a small number of times. The rearrangement uses TRBV7-2 and TRBJ2-7, with 11 bases fitting TRBD2. V lost 1 base to trimming and J lost 6 bases; unmatched junction nucleotides: 5. Per germline, CDR1 SGHTA and CDR2 FQGNSA. This CDR3 comprises 15 residues. The CDR3 bases are TGTGCCAGCAGCTTAGTGGGACTAGCGGACGGCGAGCAGTACTTC. It codes for CASSLVGLADGEQYF.

This clonotype has just a few counts. The chain couples TRBV27 to TRBJ2-3; 9 nucleotides agree with TRBD1. V trimming: 5 bases; J trimming: 4 bases; junction bases outside the gene matches: 13. CDR1 and CDR2 (germline): MNHEY, SMNVEV (reference sequence). This CDR3 has 17 amino acids. In DNA form, the CDR3 reads TGTGCCAGCAGTAAGACCCCGCGGACAGGGGACGCAGATACGCAGTATTTT. It specifies CASSKTPRTGDADTQYF.

In its sample, this clonotype was seen a few times. The chain recombines TRBV7-2 with TRBJ1-1; D gene unclear. CDR1 SGHTA and CDR2 FQGNSA come from the germline V gene. The CDR3 is 16 residues long. V was clipped by 5 bases and J by 1 base, with 17 bases between them. This CDR3 reads CASSDGSRGWNTEAFF. Written as DNA, the CDR3 is TGTGCCAGCAGCGACGGGTCTAGAGGTTGGAACACTGAAGCTTTCTTT.

This clonotype was recorded many times. The chain recombines TRBV7-2 with TRBJ2-7; no clear D gene. Germline lookup yields CDR1 SGHTA and CDR2 FQGNSA. V was trimmed by 1 base and J by 0 bases, leaving 7 bases between them. This CDR3 has 14 amino acids. The CDR3 protein is CASSLGGNSYEQYF. CDR3 nucleotide sequence: TGTGCCAGCAGCTTAGGCGGCAACTCCTACGAGCAGTACTTC.

V gene TRBV7-6 combines with J gene TRBJ2-3; 11 bases are a match to TRBD2. This CDR3 is built from 18 residues. The germline gives CDR1 SGHVS, CDR2 FNYEAQ. Trimming removed 5 bases from V and 1 base from J; junction bases left unmatched: 11. CDR3 coding DNA: TGTGCCAGCAGCCTGAGACTAGCGGGAAATCGGGGCACAGATACGCAGTATTTT. Translation: CASSLRLAGNRGTDTQYF.

This clonotype was found a few times. The chain uses TRBV18 and TRBJ2-1; 9 bases align to TRBD2. The germline CDR1 and CDR2 sequences are KGHSH and LQKENI. The V segment lost 6 bases and the J segment 5 bases; nucleotides outside the gene matches: 11. CDR3 length: 16 amino acids. The CDR3 region has the DNA TGTGCCAGCTCCCCGCCTGCGGGAGGGATAGACAATGAGCAGTTCTTC. Amino acid sequence: CASSPPAGGIDNEQFF.

The genes are TRBV7-9 and TRBJ1-3; weak D call: TRBD1 (6 bases). With 4 bases removed from V and 3 bases from J, the gap between germline ends came to 25 bases. This CDR3 comprises 19 residues. CDR1 SEHNR and CDR2 FQNEAQ come from the germline V gene (reference sequence). CDR3 bases: TGTGCCAGCAGCTCCCTGACCAACCGCGAGGGGGGGATTGGAAACACCATATATTTT. Residues: CASSSLTNREGGIGNTIYF.

The rearrangement links TRBV20-1 to TRBJ2-1; perhaps TRBD2 as D (6 bases). This CDR3 has 12 residues. Trimming removed 1 base from V and 15 bases from J, with 16 bases in between. CDR1 is DFQATT and CDR2 is SNEGSKA in the germline V gene (reference sequence). The CDR3 bases are TGCAGTGCTAGAGCTCTCCGGAGGGACCCGTTCTTC. Encoded protein: CSARALRRDPFF.

This clonotype was counted a few times. The chain links TRBV7-4 to TRBJ2-3; 9 positions agree with TRBD1. V shed 5 bases, J shed 2 bases, and the junction held 14 bases outside the gene matches. The CDR3 is 18 residues long. CDR1 and CDR2 from the germline V gene are SGHVT and SQSDAQ. Written as DNA, the CDR3 is TGTGCCAGCAGCCCCCCTCAGACAGGGGGAACCTCCACAGATACGCAGTATTTT. This encodes CASSPPQTGGTSTDTQYF.